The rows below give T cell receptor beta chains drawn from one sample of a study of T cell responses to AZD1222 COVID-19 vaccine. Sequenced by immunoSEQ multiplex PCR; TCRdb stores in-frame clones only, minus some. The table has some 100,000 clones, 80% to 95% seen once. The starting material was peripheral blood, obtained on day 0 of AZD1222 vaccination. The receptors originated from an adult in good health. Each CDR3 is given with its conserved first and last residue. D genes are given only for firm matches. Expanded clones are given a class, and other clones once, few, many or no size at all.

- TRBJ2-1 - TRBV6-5 CASSYSSSKYNEQFF TGTGCCAGCAGTTACTCTTCGAGCAAGTACAATGAGCAGTTCTTC
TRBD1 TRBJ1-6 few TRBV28 CASSSRKGQGAFAHSPLHF TGTGCCAGCAGTTCCCGGAAAGGACAGGGGGCATTCGCCCATTCACCCCTCCACTTT
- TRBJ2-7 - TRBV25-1 CASRKEGPAEQYF TGTGCCAGCAGGAAAGAGGGTCCTGCCGAGCAGTACTTC
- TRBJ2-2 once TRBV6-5 CASRRDQTNTGELFF TGTGCCAGCAGGAGGGACCAAACGAACACCGGGGAGCTGTTTTTT
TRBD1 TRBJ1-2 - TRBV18 CASSRGQGQGGYTF TGTGCCAGCTCACGTGGACAGGGGCAAGGCGGCTACACCTTC
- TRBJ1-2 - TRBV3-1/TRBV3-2 CASTPTPRGNGYTF TGTGCCAGCACCCCTACCCCCAGGGGAAATGGCTACACCTTC
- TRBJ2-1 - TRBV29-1 CSGIRGNEQFF TGCAGCGGCATTAGGGGTAATGAGCAGTTCTTC
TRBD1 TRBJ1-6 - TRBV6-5 CASKKGARSPLHF TGTGCCAGTAAAAAGGGGGCCCGTTCACCCCTCCACTTT
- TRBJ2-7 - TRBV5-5 CASSFGTASSYEQYF TGTGCCAGCAGCTTTGGTACGGCCTCATCCTACGAGCAGTACTTC
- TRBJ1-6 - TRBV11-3 CASSFSPYNSPLHF TGTGCCAGCAGCTTCTCCCCCTATAATTCACCCCTCCACTTT
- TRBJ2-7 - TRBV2 CAGSVADTSYEQYF TGTGCCGGGTCGGTCGCAGACACATCCTACGAGCAGTACTTC
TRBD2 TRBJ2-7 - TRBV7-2 CASSFRTSGENEQYF TGTGCCAGCAGCTTCCGGACTAGCGGGGAAAACGAGCAGTACTTC
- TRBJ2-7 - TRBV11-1 CASSAAPYEQYF TGTGCCAGCAGCGCGGCACCCTACGAGCAGTACTTC
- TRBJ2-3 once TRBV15 CATSRDPPEISDTQYF TGTGCCACCAGCAGAGATCCCCCCGAGATCTCAGATACGCAGTATTTT
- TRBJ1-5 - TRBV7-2 CASSLQGAGSNQPQHF TGTGCCAGCAGCTTGCAAGGGGCGGGTAGCAATCAGCCCCAGCATTTT
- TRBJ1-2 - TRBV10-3 CAISDGGSGYGYTF TGTGCCATCAGTGATGGGGGGTCGGGCTATGGCTACACCTTC
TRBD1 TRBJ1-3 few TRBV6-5 CASSTGGTGNTIYF TGTGCCAGCAGTACAGGGGGGACTGGAAACACCATATATTTT